A selection of T cell receptor beta chains follows, all from one sample in a study of blood T cell repertoires in COVID-19. The protocol was immunoSEQ multiplex PCR, while the TCRdb copy is restricted to in-frame clones and leaves out a portion. This table holds roughly 140,000 clones, about four fifths found once. Sequences were obtained from PBMCs or T cells enriched from blood (not recorded which). The receptors here all came from a woman in her late teens or twenties who had been exposed to COVID-19. Each CDR3 is given with its conserved first and last residue. The D gene is left open where the match is weak. Not every row has a clone size; where given, it reads once, few, many or a size class.

j_call: TRBJ2-1; v_call: TRBV5-8; d_call: TRBD2; clone_size: NA; cdr3_nt: TGTGCCAGCAGCTTGAGCGGGGCCACCTACAATGAGCAGTTCTTC; cdr3_aa: CASSLSGATYNEQFF
j_call: TRBJ1-6; v_call: TRBV5-1; d_call: TRBD1; clone_size: NA; cdr3_nt: TGCGCCAGCAGCTTTTCGAGGGGGCAAGGATCACCCCTCCACTTT; cdr3_aa: CASSFSRGQGSPLHF
j_call: TRBJ1-1; v_call: TRBV28; d_call: NA; clone_size: NA; cdr3_nt: TGTGCCAGCAGCCCAAGACAAGTGAAAGCTTTCTTT; cdr3_aa: CASSPRQVKAFF
j_call: TRBJ1-2; v_call: TRBV19; d_call: NA; clone_size: NA; cdr3_nt: TGTGCCAGTAGTATCGAACGGCGGAAAACATATGGCTACACCTTC; cdr3_aa: CASSIERRKTYGYTF
j_call: TRBJ2-5; v_call: TRBV7-3; d_call: TRBD2; clone_size: NA; cdr3_nt: TGTGCCAGCAGCTTATTTCCAGCGGGGAACCAAGAGACCCAGTACTTC; cdr3_aa: CASSLFPAGNQETQYF
j_call: TRBJ1-2; v_call: TRBV4-2; d_call: NA; clone_size: NA; cdr3_nt: TGTGCCAGCAGCCTGGGGGAGGGAGTTGGCTATGGCTACACCTTC; cdr3_aa: CASSLGEGVGYGYTF
j_call: TRBJ1-2; v_call: TRBV6-5; d_call: NA; clone_size: NA; cdr3_nt: TGTGCCAGCAGTTACGGCGGGGGGAACTATGGCTACACCTTC; cdr3_aa: CASSYGGGNYGYTF
j_call: TRBJ1-4; v_call: TRBV14; d_call: TRBD1; clone_size: NA; cdr3_nt: TGTGCCAGCAGCCAAGAAGCAGGGGGCCTTGAAAAACTGTTTTTT; cdr3_aa: CASSQEAGGLEKLFF
j_call: TRBJ2-7; v_call: TRBV18; d_call: NA; clone_size: NA; cdr3_nt: TGTGCCAGCTCACCGCGCTACGAGCAGTACTTC; cdr3_aa: CASSPRYEQYF
j_call: TRBJ2-1; v_call: TRBV7-3; d_call: TRBD2; clone_size: NA; cdr3_nt: TGTGCCAGCAGCTTAGGACTAGCGGGAGTGGTTGGTGAGCAGTTCTTC; cdr3_aa: CASSLGLAGVVGEQFF
j_call: TRBJ1-2; v_call: TRBV6-6; d_call: NA; clone_size: NA; cdr3_nt: TGTGCCAGCAGTATAGAGGCCAGGGCCCATTATGGCTACACCTTC; cdr3_aa: CASSIEARAHYGYTF
j_call: TRBJ2-7; v_call: TRBV27; d_call: TRBD1; clone_size: NA; cdr3_nt: TGTGCCAGCAGTTTCCGACAGGGGGTCCACGAGCAGTACTTC; cdr3_aa: CASSFRQGVHEQYF
j_call: TRBJ2-1; v_call: TRBV5-4; d_call: TRBD2; clone_size: NA; cdr3_nt: TGTGCCAGCAGCTCGGGACTAGCGGGAGCGGACTACAATGAGCAGTTCTTC; cdr3_aa: CASSSGLAGADYNEQFF
j_call: TRBJ1-1; v_call: TRBV7-9; d_call: TRBD1; clone_size: NA; cdr3_nt: TGTGCCAGCAGCTGGACAGGGGGTCCTGAAGCTTTCTTT; cdr3_aa: CASSWTGGPEAFF
j_call: TRBJ2-7; v_call: TRBV6-2/TRBV6-3; d_call: TRBD1; clone_size: NA; cdr3_nt: TGTGCCAGCAGTTACGCGACAGGGGGACTCTACGAGCAGTACTTC; cdr3_aa: CASSYATGGLYEQYF
j_call: TRBJ2-5; v_call: TRBV18; d_call: NA; clone_size: NA; cdr3_nt: TGTGCCAGCTCACCACCGACAGAACAAGAGACCCAGTACTTC; cdr3_aa: CASSPPTEQETQYF
j_call: TRBJ2-7; v_call: TRBV2; d_call: TRBD1; clone_size: NA; cdr3_nt: TGTGCCACCCGTTATGCGACAGGGGGAAACGAGCAGTACTTC; cdr3_aa: CATRYATGGNEQYF
j_call: TRBJ2-7; v_call: TRBV9; d_call: TRBD1; clone_size: NA; cdr3_nt: TGTGCCAGCAGCGTAGGGACAGGGAACGAGCAGTACTTC; cdr3_aa: CASSVGTGNEQYF
j_call: TRBJ2-7; v_call: TRBV29-1; d_call: NA; clone_size: NA; cdr3_nt: TGCAGCGTTGAAGTGGTTCAGGGGTCAAACTACGAGCAGTACTTC; cdr3_aa: CSVEVVQGSNYEQYF
j_call: TRBJ2-1; v_call: TRBV24-1; d_call: NA; clone_size: NA; cdr3_nt: TGTGCCACCAGTGATTTCAGGGGCTACAATGAGCAGTTCTTC; cdr3_aa: CATSDFRGYNEQFF
j_call: TRBJ1-6; v_call: TRBV7-3; d_call: TRBD1; clone_size: NA; cdr3_nt: TGTGCCAGCAGCTTAGGACAGGGAGGGAATTCACCCCTCCACTTT; cdr3_aa: CASSLGQGGNSPLHF
j_call: TRBJ2-2; v_call: TRBV5-1; d_call: TRBD1; clone_size: few; cdr3_nt: TGCGCCAGCAGCTTGATGACAGGGGTCACCGGGGAGCTGTTTTTT; cdr3_aa: CASSLMTGVTGELFF
j_call: TRBJ2-7; v_call: TRBV2; d_call: TRBD2; clone_size: NA; cdr3_nt: TGTGCCAGCAGTGAATATTTAAGACTAGCGGGTCGCTACGAGCAGTACTTC; cdr3_aa: CASSEYLRLAGRYEQYF
j_call: TRBJ1-5; v_call: TRBV30; d_call: TRBD1; clone_size: NA; cdr3_nt: TGTGCCTGGAGCGTGGGACAGGGTAATCAGCCCCAGCATTTT; cdr3_aa: CAWSVGQGNQPQHF
j_call: TRBJ1-1; v_call: TRBV7-9; d_call: TRBD1; clone_size: NA; cdr3_nt: TGTGCCAGCAGCAATAGACAGGGGAACACTGAAGCTTTCTTT; cdr3_aa: CASSNRQGNTEAFF
j_call: TRBJ1-1; v_call: TRBV9; d_call: NA; clone_size: once; cdr3_nt: TGTGCCAGCAGCGTAGCCGACAACATGAACACTGAAGCTTTCTTT; cdr3_aa: CASSVADNMNTEAFF
j_call: TRBJ2-1; v_call: TRBV4-2; d_call: TRBD2; clone_size: NA; cdr3_nt: TGTGCCAGCAGCCAATTCGGGACTAGCGGGAGTGAAATCAATGAGCAGTTCTTC; cdr3_aa: CASSQFGTSGSEINEQFF
j_call: TRBJ1-2; v_call: TRBV29-1; d_call: NA; clone_size: NA; cdr3_nt: TGCAGCGTTGACACTAACTATGGCTACACCTTC; cdr3_aa: CSVDTNYGYTF
j_call: TRBJ1-6; v_call: TRBV27; d_call: NA; clone_size: NA; cdr3_nt: TGTGCCAGCAGTTTTGCCCCAGGGAAATCCTATAATTCACCCCTCCACTTT; cdr3_aa: CASSFAPGKSYNSPLHF
j_call: TRBJ1-5; v_call: TRBV7-7; d_call: TRBD1; clone_size: NA; cdr3_nt: TGTGCCTCGAAGTGGGGCAGGGGGTTCAATCAGCCCCAGCATTTT; cdr3_aa: CASKWGRGFNQPQHF
j_call: TRBJ2-2; v_call: TRBV7-9; d_call: TRBD1; clone_size: NA; cdr3_nt: TGTGCCAGCAGCTCGATGGGGACAGGCATTACCACCGGGGAGCTGTTTTTT; cdr3_aa: CASSSMGTGITTGELFF
j_call: TRBJ2-3; v_call: TRBV27; d_call: TRBD2; clone_size: NA; cdr3_nt: TGTGCCAGCAGTTTATCGCCTAGCGGACCTGGCACAGATACGCAGTATTTT; cdr3_aa: CASSLSPSGPGTDTQYF
j_call: TRBJ2-7; v_call: TRBV27; d_call: NA; clone_size: NA; cdr3_nt: TGTGCCAGCAGCGATCAACTTAGGGGTAGAGGATCCTACGAGCAGTACTTC; cdr3_aa: CASSDQLRGRGSYEQYF
j_call: TRBJ2-1; v_call: TRBV6-2/TRBV6-3; d_call: TRBD2; clone_size: NA; cdr3_nt: TGTGCCAGCAGCCCTAAGGGGGTAGCGGGGGGCTTACGGCGGCAGTTCTTC; cdr3_aa: CASSPKGVAGGLRRQFF
j_call: TRBJ1-3; v_call: TRBV2; d_call: NA; clone_size: NA; cdr3_nt: TGTGCCAGCAGACCCACAGGGTCTGGAAACACCATATATTTT; cdr3_aa: CASRPTGSGNTIYF
j_call: TRBJ2-7; v_call: TRBV24-1; d_call: NA; clone_size: few; cdr3_nt: TGTGCCACCAGTCGGGGGGCCTCCTACGAGCAGTACTTC; cdr3_aa: CATSRGASYEQYF
j_call: TRBJ2-2; v_call: TRBV9; d_call: TRBD2; clone_size: NA; cdr3_nt: TGTGCCAGCAGCGCGAAGCGGGAGAGCACCGGGGAGCTGTTTTTT; cdr3_aa: CASSAKRESTGELFF
j_call: TRBJ1-1; v_call: TRBV4-1; d_call: TRBD1; clone_size: NA; cdr3_nt: TGCGCCAGCAGCCAATCGACAGGGATGAACACTGAAGCTTTCTTT; cdr3_aa: CASSQSTGMNTEAFF
j_call: TRBJ1-4; v_call: TRBV20-1; d_call: NA; clone_size: NA; cdr3_nt: TGCAGTGCGGCTCCAGGGGAAAAACTGTTTTTT; cdr3_aa: CSAAPGEKLFF
j_call: TRBJ2-2; v_call: TRBV18; d_call: NA; clone_size: NA; cdr3_nt: TGTGCCAGCTCACCACCGGCGGGGTCCGGGGAGCTGTTTTTT; cdr3_aa: CASSPPAGSGELFF
j_call: TRBJ1-2; v_call: TRBV29-1; d_call: NA; clone_size: NA; cdr3_nt: TGCAGCGTTGAAGGGCGGGGGCGGAACTATGGCTACACCTTC; cdr3_aa: CSVEGRGRNYGYTF
j_call: TRBJ1-2; v_call: TRBV6-5; d_call: TRBD1; clone_size: NA; cdr3_nt: TGTGCCAGCAGATCGACAGGGCGTTCCGGTGGCTACACCTTC; cdr3_aa: CASRSTGRSGGYTF
j_call: TRBJ1-6; v_call: TRBV7-9; d_call: NA; clone_size: NA; cdr3_nt: TGTGCCAGCAGCTTAGGGGCCGCTAATAATTCACCCCTCCACTTT; cdr3_aa: CASSLGAANNSPLHF
j_call: TRBJ1-6; v_call: TRBV19; d_call: NA; clone_size: NA; cdr3_nt: TGTGCCAGTAGTATAGGGACCCAGGGAAATTCACCCCTCCACTTT; cdr3_aa: CASSIGTQGNSPLHF
j_call: TRBJ1-1; v_call: TRBV27; d_call: TRBD1; clone_size: NA; cdr3_nt: TGTGCCAGCAGTACTCGGAAAGACAGGGGGCTGTACACTGAAGCTTTCTTT; cdr3_aa: CASSTRKDRGLYTEAFF
j_call: TRBJ2-5; v_call: TRBV5-1; d_call: TRBD1; clone_size: NA; cdr3_nt: TGCGCCAGCAGCTTAATCACAGGGGGTTGGGAGACCCAGTACTTC; cdr3_aa: CASSLITGGWETQYF
j_call: TRBJ1-5; v_call: TRBV27; d_call: NA; clone_size: NA; cdr3_nt: TGTGCCAGCAGTTTTTCCATCCCCAATCAGCCCCAGCATTTT; cdr3_aa: CASSFSIPNQPQHF
j_call: TRBJ1-2; v_call: TRBV11-2; d_call: NA; clone_size: NA; cdr3_nt: TGTGCCAGCAGCTTAACCGGCTATGGCTACACCTTC; cdr3_aa: CASSLTGYGYTF
j_call: TRBJ1-5; v_call: TRBV2; d_call: NA; clone_size: NA; cdr3_nt: TGTGCCAGCAGTGAACTTCCCGGGGGGCCCCAGCATTTT; cdr3_aa: CASSELPGGPQHF
j_call: TRBJ1-2; v_call: TRBV28; d_call: TRBD1; clone_size: NA; cdr3_nt: TGTGCCAGCAGTCCGGGACAGGGGCCTGGCTACACCTTC; cdr3_aa: CASSPGQGPGYTF
j_call: TRBJ2-7; v_call: TRBV7-3; d_call: TRBD2; clone_size: NA; cdr3_nt: TGTGCCAGCAGCTTGGGGCTAGCGGGATCAGACGAGCAGTACTTC; cdr3_aa: CASSLGLAGSDEQYF
j_call: TRBJ2-5; v_call: TRBV9; d_call: TRBD2; clone_size: NA; cdr3_nt: TGTGCCAGCAGCCTTAGAGGAGCGGGAGGGGAAGAGACCCAGTACTTC; cdr3_aa: CASSLRGAGGEETQYF
j_call: TRBJ1-1; v_call: TRBV27; d_call: NA; clone_size: NA; cdr3_nt: TGTGCCAGCAGTTTGGGGACACTGAACACTGAAGCTTTCTTT; cdr3_aa: CASSLGTLNTEAFF